What follows are 30 T cell receptor beta chains derived from one specimen sequenced in a study of T cell responses to AZD1222 COVID-19 vaccine. The data were produced by immunoSEQ multiplex PCR, yet TCRdb's version contains in-frame clones alone and is incomplete. Of approximately 68,000 clones listed, around 87% are singletons. Sequencing used peripheral blood, obtained on day 0 of AZD1222 vaccination. All receptors come from an adult in good health.

The genes are TRBV5-1 and TRBJ1-3, with 9 bases lining up with TRBD1. The CDR3 consists of 15 residues. The junction had 2 bases not matched to a gene; V was cut back by 0 bases and J by 4 bases. Germline CDR1 is SGHRS and CDR2 is YFSETQ. CDR3 amino acids: CASSLDGQGGNTIYF. The DNA for the CDR3 is TGCGCCAGCAGCTTGGACGGACAGGGGGGAAACACCATATATTTT.

The chain carries TRBV23-1 and TRBJ1-2; D call uncertain. TRBV23-1 is identified as an open reading frame with a role that is uncertain. This CDR3 spans 16 amino acids. Trimming shortened V by 2 bases and J by 7 bases, and 20 bases separated the two germline ends. The CDR3 coding sequence is TGCGCCAGCAGTCAACCTGGAGGGCTGGCTTACGGTGGCTACACCTTC. Protein: CASSQPGGLAYGGYTF.

The J gene is TRBJ2-1, the V gene TRBV18, with D maybe TRBD2 (6 bases). This CDR3 has 16 residues. V was cut by 4 bases and J by 1 base, with 14 bases left in between. Per the germline V gene, CDR1 is KGHSH and CDR2 is LQKENI. CDR3 loop: CASSRGSGGSYNEQFF. CDR3 DNA: TGTGCCAGCTCACGAGGGTCAGGAGGGTCCTACAATGAGCAGTTCTTC. Using reference TRBV18 and TRBJ2-1 for the parts outside the CDR3, the full variable domain is NAGVMQNPRHLVRRRGQEARLRCSPMKGHSHVYWYRQLPEEGLKFMVYLQKENIIDESGMPKERFSAEFPKEGPSILRIQQVVRGDSAAYFCASSRGSGGSYNEQFFGPGTRLTVL.

The DNA of the CDR3 is TGTGCCAGCAGCAAAGTCTTGCTCTCTCTCTACAATGAGCAGTTCTTC. Its translation: CASSKVLLSLYNEQFF. The chain is built from TRBV21-1 and TRBJ2-1. TRBV21-1 is a known pseudogene. The CDR3 runs to 16 residues.

This rearrangement joins TRBV5-4 to TRBJ2-2, with a weak D call TRBD2 (7 bases). Germline assignment: CDR1 SGHNT and CDR2 YYREEE (reference sequence). Deletions cut 3 bases from V and 1 base from J, with 10 bases between. The CDR3 covers 15 residues. Here the CDR3 DNA reads TGTGCCAGCAGCTACGGGGGGCAGAACACCGGGGAGCTGTTTTTT. This gives the protein CASSYGGQNTGELFF. The full variable domain, completed using reference TRBV5-4 and TRBJ2-2, is ETGVTQSPTHLIKTRGQQVTLRCSSQSGHNTVSWYQQALGQGPQFIFQYYREEENGRGNFPPRFSGLQFPNYSSELNVNALELDDSALYLCASSYGGQNTGELFFGEGSRLTVL.

The rearrangement uses TRBV9 and TRBJ1-2, with TRBD1 identical over 8 bases. CDR3 length: 15 residues. CDR1 is SGDLS, CDR2 YYNGEE, per germline. Germline trimming cut 3 bases from V and 0 bases from J; bases unmatched to any gene: 4. For the CDR3, the DNA is TGTGCCAGCAGCGCCGGGACAGGCCCTAACTATGGCTACACCTTC. This sequence encodes CASSAGTGPNYGYTF.

The chain carries TRBV11-2 and TRBJ1-1; 7 bases map to TRBD1. CDR1 and CDR2 from the germline V gene are SGHAT and FQNNGV. The CDR3 runs 14 residues. J was trimmed by 1 base and V by 3 bases; bases with no gene match: 2. The CDR3 DNA reads as TGTGCCAGCAGCTTTGGGACAGCGAACACTGAAGCTTTCTTT. Translation: CASSFGTANTEAFF.

The rearrangement links TRBV18 to TRBJ2-5; D is possibly TRBD1 (5 bases). With 2 bases removed from V and 1 base from J, the gap between germline ends came to 8 bases. CDR3 length: 14 residues. Germline loops: CDR1 KGHSH, CDR2 LQKENI. The chain's CDR3 is CASSPTGFQETQYF. The CDR3 DNA is TGTGCCAGCTCACCAACAGGATTCCAAGAGACCCAGTACTTC.

This clone was seen once. The chain has TRBV3-1 (or the pseudogene TRBV3-2) and TRBJ2-2, with a weak D call TRBD1 (6 bases). This CDR3 spans 16 amino acids. CDR1 and CDR2 from the germline V gene are LGHDT and YNNKEL (reference sequence). Trimming removed 2 bases at V and 6 bases at J, with 16 bases between. CDR3 protein: CASSQPTTRGPGELFF. The CDR3 nucleotides read TGTGCCAGCAGCCAACCTACCACCAGGGGCCCCGGGGAGCTGTTTTTT.

The chain couples TRBV28 to TRBJ2-1, with D unresolved. V dropped 5 bases and J dropped 9 bases, with 11 bases sitting between them. CDR1 and CDR2 (germline): MDHEN, SYDVKM. CDR3 size: 12 residues. CDR3 DNA sequence: TGTGCCAGCAGTCTTGGGTTAAGTGAGCAGTTCTTC. It specifies CASSLGLSEQFF.

The V gene is TRBV3-1 (or the pseudogene TRBV3-2), the J gene TRBJ2-7; perhaps TRBD1 as D (6 bases). The length of the CDR3 is 15 residues. The V end lost 4 bases, the J end lost 6 bases, and 19 bases lay between the germline ends. Germline assignment: CDR1 LGHDT and CDR2 YNNKEL (reference sequence). The CDR3 here is CASSPPYRDSSEQYF. CDR3 coding DNA: TGTGCCAGCAGCCCTCCCTACAGGGATTCTAGCGAGCAGTACTTC.

The chain links TRBV30 to TRBJ1-2; 8 bases agree with TRBD1. The CDR3 has 15 residues. Germline V gene data show CDR1 as GTSNPN and CDR2 as SVGIG (reference sequence). The trim removed 2 bases at V and 4 bases at J, leaving 9 bases unmatched. CDR3: CAWSSGQGASYGYTF. DNA of the CDR3: TGTGCCTGGAGTAGTGGGCAGGGGGCGTCCTATGGCTACACCTTC.

Here the CDR3 reads CASSLAGEITGELFF. The CDR3 DNA follows: TGTGCCAGCAGCTTAGCAGGGGAGATAACCGGGGAGCTGTTTTTT. The V and J genes are TRBV11-2 and TRBJ2-2; D is perhaps TRBD1 (6 bases). Trimming stripped 1 base from V and 5 bases from J, with 11 bases between. The CDR3 is 15 residues long. Germline V gene sequence: CDR1 SGHAT, CDR2 FQNNGV.

This chain uses TRBV12-5 with TRBJ2-1; 11 bases fit TRBD2. Germline CDR1 LGHNT, CDR2 FRNRAP. V was pared by 6 bases and J by 8 bases, with 9 bases of the junction left unmatched. The CDR3 spans 15 residues. In DNA, the CDR3 is TGTGCTAGTGGCACCACTAGCGGGGGCAGGGATGAGCAGTTCTTC. Translating gives CASGTTSGGRDEQFF.

This clone has only one observation. This chain joins TRBV30 and TRBJ1-2; D unresolved. The CDR3 extends over 15 amino acids. With 2 bases removed from V and 2 bases from J, the gap between germline ends came to 15 bases. From germline, CDR1 is GTSNPN and CDR2 SVGIG (reference sequence). As DNA, the CDR3 is TGTGCCTGGAGTACCCACCGGAGTGGAAACTATGGCTACACCTTC. Its protein product is CAWSTHRSGNYGYTF.

The gene calls are TRBV2 and TRBJ1-4, with 8 bases matching TRBD1. V lost 6 bases and J lost 5; bases outside the gene matches: 17. The CDR3 totals 18 residues. Germline values: CDR1 SNHLY, CDR2 FYNNEI. Here the CDR3 DNA reads TGTGCCAGCAGCAAAAATGCGGACAGGGACTCAGGAAATGAAAAACTGTTTTTT. Its protein is CASSKNADRDSGNEKLFF.

The genes are TRBV2 and TRBJ1-4; 8 bases are shared with TRBD1. The CDR3 is made up of 16 amino acids. Germline assignment: CDR1 SNHLY and CDR2 FYNNEI. V shed 6 bases and J 5 bases; nucleotides not matched to a gene: 11. CDR3 sequence reads: CASSVQGARGNEKLFF. CDR3 DNA: TGTGCCAGCAGCGTTCAGGGGGCGCGGGGCAATGAAAAACTGTTTTTT.

The genes are TRBV19 and TRBJ1-2; 9 bases line up with TRBD1. Germline V gene data show CDR1 as LNHDA and CDR2 as SQIVND (reference sequence). This CDR3 region has 15 residues. Trimming at V came to 7 bases and at J to 2 bases, leaving 8 bases not matched to a gene. In nucleotides, the CDR3 is TGTGCCAGTAACCCGGGACAGGGAATGAACTATGGCTACACCTTC. Translated, it gives CASNPGQGMNYGYTF. Looking up the rest from reference TRBV19 and TRBJ1-2 gives the full variable domain: DGGITQSPKYLFRKEGQNVTLSCEQNLNHDAMYWYRQDPGQGLRLIYYSQIVNDFQKGDIAEGYSVSREKKESFPLTVTSAQKNPTAFYLCASNPGQGMNYGYTFGSGTRLTVV.

The rearrangement uses TRBV15 and TRBJ1-3; the match to TRBD1 covers 7 bases. In germline, CDR1 is LNHNV, CDR2 YYDKDF (reference sequence). V shed 2 bases, J shed 0 bases, and the junction held 1 base outside the gene matches. This CDR3 spans 15 amino acids. The CDR3 sequence: CATSRNRGSGNTIYF. The CDR3, as DNA: TGTGCCACCAGCAGAAACAGGGGCTCTGGAAACACCATATATTTT.

The chain recombines TRBV27 with TRBJ2-1; maybe TRBD2 (5 bases). The CDR3 is made up of 13 amino acids. Trimming removed 5 bases at V and 5 bases at J, with 10 bases between. Germline V gives CDR1 MNHEY, CDR2 SMNVEV (reference sequence). The DNA of the CDR3 is TGTGCCAGCAGTAAAACTAGGGACAATGAGCAGTTCTTC. This sequence encodes CASSKTRDNEQFF.

The chain is built from TRBV27 and TRBJ1-6; the match to TRBD1 covers 7 bases. J lost 9 bases, V lost 4 bases, and 6 bases had no gene match. This CDR3 contains 14 residues. Germline V CDR1 and CDR2: MNHEY, SMNVEV (reference sequence). The CDR3 DNA is TGTGCCAGCAGTTCAGCCAGACAGGGTTCACCCCTCCACTTT. This translates into CASSSARQGSPLHF.

The J gene is TRBJ2-2, the V gene TRBV2, with D hard to call. Germline loops: CDR1 SNHLY, CDR2 FYNNEI. CDR3 size: 13 residues. The V and J ends lost 10 bases and 0 bases respectively, with 9 bases between them. The CDR3 DNA reads as TGTGCCACGACCACCTCGAACACCGGGGAGCTGTTTTTT. Residues: CATTTSNTGELFF.

Comment on this clone: Additional DNA sequences in this sample encode the identical CDR3. The chain couples TRBV12-3 or TRBV12-4 to TRBJ1-2; D unclear. Trimming took off 3 bases at V and 5 bases at J, with 4 bases between the two ends. The CDR3 extends over 11 amino acids. The DNA of the CDR3 is TGTGCCAGCAGTTTGGGTTATGGCTACACCTTC. It specifies CASSLGYGYTF.

The V and J genes are TRBV2 and TRBJ2-1; TRBD2 agrees at 14 bases. This CDR3 has 14 amino acids. V was pared by 8 bases and J by 8 bases, with 5 bases of the junction left unmatched. Germline CDR1 SNHLY, CDR2 FYNNEI. Here the CDR3 reads CASAGTSGGHEQFF. The CDR3 DNA reads as TGTGCCAGCGCAGGGACTAGCGGGGGACATGAGCAGTTCTTC. Full variable domain (outside the CDR3, taken from reference TRBV2 and TRBJ2-1): EPEVTQTPSHQVTQMGQEVILRCVPISNHLYFYWYRQILGQKVEFLVSFYNNEISEKSEIFDDQFSVERPDGSNFTLKIRSTKLEDSAMYFCASAGTSGGHEQFFGPGTRLTVL.

J is TRBJ2-6 and V is TRBV3-1 (or the pseudogene TRBV3-2); D may correspond to TRBD1 or TRBD2 (5 bases each). Germline-derived CDR1 and CDR2 are LGHDT and YNNKEL (reference sequence). Trimming took off 4 bases at V and 1 base at J, with 26 bases between the two ends. CDR3 length equals 21 residues. This chain's CDR3 is CASSPPIPGQGIGSGANVLTF. The DNA for the CDR3 is TGTGCCAGCAGCCCCCCCATCCCGGGGCAGGGTATCGGATCTGGGGCCAACGTCCTGACTTTC.

The table lists this clone with a count of one. CDR3 sequence: CASGLGQDNQPQHF. The DNA for the CDR3 is TGTGCTAGTGGTTTGGGGCAGGATAATCAGCCCCAGCATTTT. The gene calls are TRBV12-5 and TRBJ1-5; D gene uncertain. V lost 1 base and J lost 4, with 8 bases in between. Germline CDR1 reads LGHNT; CDR2 reads FRNRAP. The CDR3 spans 14 residues.

V and J are TRBV5-1 and TRBJ2-5; TRBD1 aligns across 9 bases. This CDR3 spans 14 amino acids. CDR1 is SGHRS and CDR2 is YFSETQ in the germline V gene. Trimming took 3 bases from V and 1 from J; bases not matched to a gene: 1. CDR3 loop: CASSSDRGQETQYF. The CDR3 bases are TGCGCCAGCAGCTCGGACAGGGGCCAAGAGACCCAGTACTTC.

CDR3 nucleotides: TGTGCCAGTAGTGGCGGACGAATTTACCCCTACGAGCAGTACTTC. Amino acids: CASSGGRIYPYEQYF. This rearrangement joins TRBV19 to TRBJ2-7; the D is unclear. The CDR3 is 15 residues long. Per the germline V gene, CDR1 is LNHDA and CDR2 is SQIVND (reference sequence). V was shortened by 5 bases and J by 2 bases, with 16 bases between the two germline ends.

This clone was seen a handful of times. The genes are TRBV3-1 (or the pseudogene TRBV3-2) and TRBJ2-3; D unclear. The germline gives CDR1 LGHDT, CDR2 YNNKEL (reference sequence). V lost 0 bases to trimming and J lost 3 bases, with 4 bases between them. The CDR3 extends over 13 amino acids. The CDR3 here is CASSQELTDTQYF. CDR3 DNA sequence: TGTGCCAGCAGCCAAGAGTTAACAGATACGCAGTATTTT.

The gene calls are TRBV2 and TRBJ1-2; D remains ambiguous. The CDR3 covers 15 residues. Germline loops: CDR1 SNHLY, CDR2 FYNNEI. Deletions cut 8 bases from V and 0 bases from J, with 16 bases between. The CDR3: CASGRRGGSNYGYTF. DNA for the CDR3: TGTGCCAGCGGCCGGCGTGGCGGTTCTAACTATGGCTACACCTTC.